Given below is one T cell receptor beta chain in context. The germline V gene encodes CDR1 MNHEY and CDR2 SMNVEV (reference sequence). The CDR3 has 14 amino acids. The junction had 10 bases not matched to a gene; V was cut back by 5 bases and J by 7 bases. Authors' analysis steps: Counts of nucleated cells, estimated from reference gene primer amplification, were obtained. Libraries were prepared by immunoSEQ multiplex PCR; TCRdb keeps only in-frame clonotypes and omits some of them. That table furnishes V, J and clone size, whereas the DNA furnished D and trimming. The table has under 200,000 clones, 80% to 95% seen once. The data derive from a study of blood T cell repertoires in COVID-19. Across the whole study: Donors in the United States, Italy and Spain gave samples during acute or convalescent COVID-19. T cells, B-cell-depleted T cells, or PBMCs supplied cDNA or gDNA.

Sequenced sample: peripheral blood. The source of this sequence is a man aged 50 to 60 with acute or convalescent COVID-19. V usage is TRBV27 and J usage is TRBJ2-7, with TRBD2 identical over 8 bases. In DNA, the CDR3 is TGTGCCAGCAGTCCCGGGACTAGGGGAGATGAGCAGTACTTC. Amino acids: CASSPGTRGDEQYF.